This is a list of T cell receptor beta chains from one sample in a study of blood T cell repertoires in COVID-19. Only in-frame clones appear in the TCRdb table, and some are missing; sequencing was by immunoSEQ multiplex PCR. The table includes about 240,000 clones, about 80% detected once. Sequencing was done on a sample of peripheral blood. These receptors were taken from a man aged 30-40 years who had recovered from COVID-19. Each CDR3 is given with its conserved first and last residue. A D gene is named only where the DNA matches it firmly. Clone size is stated in some rows and not others, as once, few, many or a class when expanded.

d_call clone_size j_call v_call cdr3_nt cdr3_aa
- - TRBJ2-1 TRBV6-1 TGTGCCAGCAGTGAATTAAACAATGAGCAGTTCTTC CASSELNNEQFF
- - TRBJ2-2 TRBV6-1 TGTGCCAGCAGTGAATGGAGGTCCCGGGAGCTGTTTTTT CASSEWRSRELFF
TRBD1 few TRBJ1-5 TRBV15 TGTGCCACCAGCAAGGACAGGAACAATCAGCCCCAGCATTTT CATSKDRNNQPQHF
- - TRBJ1-5 TRBV3-1/TRBV3-2 TGTGCCAGCAGCCAGGGTGAGGCGATCAATCAGCCCCAGCATTTT CASSQGEAINQPQHF
TRBD2 - TRBJ2-4 TRBV4-1 TGCGCCAGCAGCCCTACCGTCAGATGGGCGGGGGGGCGAAAGTACTTC CASSPTVRWAGGRKYF
- - TRBJ2-3 TRBV20-1 TGCAGTGCTAGACGGGGGAATACGCAGTATTTT CSARRGNTQYF
TRBD1 once TRBJ1-6 TRBV2 TGTGCCAGCAGCACCGGACAGGGGGCTGAATCACCCCTCCACTTT CASSTGQGAESPLHF
- few TRBJ1-6 TRBV27 TGTGCCAGCAGTTACAGAGTGTGGAATTCACCCCTCCACTTT CASSYRVWNSPLHF
TRBD1 - TRBJ1-1 TRBV18 TGTGCCAGCTCACCACTCACCCCGACAGGGGACACTGAAGCTTTCTTT CASSPLTPTGDTEAFF
TRBD2 - TRBJ2-3 TRBV5-4 TGTGCCAGCAGCTTGGCCCTAGCGGGGGAGGGAGATACGCAGTATTTT CASSLALAGEGDTQYF
TRBD1 - TRBJ1-4 TRBV7-2 TGTGCCAGCAGCCTAAACCCAGGGGGGGAAAAACTGTTTTTT CASSLNPGGEKLFF
TRBD1 - TRBJ1-6 TRBV11-2 TGTGCCAGCACGCGGACAGGGAATAATTCACCCTTCCACTTT CASTRTGNNSPFHF
- - TRBJ1-2 TRBV5-1 TGCGCCAGCAGAAACGGGGGGGCAAACTATGGCTACACCTTC CASRNGGANYGYTF
- - TRBJ2-1 TRBV11-2 TGTGCCAGCAGCTTCCGCGATGAGCAGTTCTTC CASSFRDEQFF
- once TRBJ1-1 TRBV27 TGTGCCAGCAGATACAGGGCGCACGGAGACAACACTGAAGCTTTCTTT CASRYRAHGDNTEAFF
- - TRBJ1-1 TRBV2 TGTGCCAGCAGTGAACAGGAGGGCACTGAAGCTTTCTTT CASSEQEGTEAFF
TRBD1 - TRBJ1-2 TRBV28 TGTGCCAGCAGCGTGGACAGGGAAGTTGACTATGGCTACACCTTC CASSVDREVDYGYTF
- - TRBJ2-1 TRBV3-1/TRBV3-2 TGTGCCAGCAGCCGAACAGGGAACTCCTACAATGAGCAGTTCTTC CASSRTGNSYNEQFF
TRBD1 - TRBJ2-3 TRBV7-2 TGTGCCAGCAGCGCAGACAGAGGGGGCCAGTATTTT CASSADRGGQYF
TRBD1 - TRBJ1-2 TRBV2 TGTGCCAGCAGAAAAACAGGGGGTTTAGGTGGCTACACCTTC CASRKTGGLGGYTF
TRBD1 - TRBJ1-6 TRBV19 TGTGCCAGTAGTATAGAATGGGACAGCAATTCACCCCTCCACTTT CASSIEWDSNSPLHF
- - TRBJ1-5 TRBV4-1 TGCGCCAGCAGCCAAGATCAGGTCCAGCCCCAGCATTTT CASSQDQVQPQHF
- - TRBJ1-5 TRBV5-1 TGCGCCAGCAGCTTGAGAGGCAATCAGCCCCAGCATTTT CASSLRGNQPQHF